This T cell receptor beta chain was sequenced during a study of graft-versus-host responses after intestinal transplantation. Study at large: Following induction with anti-thymocyte globulin, all recipients were given tacrolimus and steroids for three to four years. Study outcomes and limitations: Analysis identified GvH clones in recipient marrow, with some appearing first in ileum or blood. Across patients carrying graft-donor T cell macrochimerism, allografts held high graft-versus-host to host-versus-graft clonal ratios.

Germline V gives CDR1 MDHEN, CDR2 SYDVKM. V was cut by 2 bases and J by 2 bases, with 6 bases left in between. The CDR3 is 13 residues long. Plated together were some 200,000 CFSE-labeled responder cells and some 200,000 irradiated, violet-dye-labeled stimulator cells. Responder cells that were proliferating and CFSE-low, both CD3+CD4+ and CD3+CD8+, were sorted after the reaction. Clones were sequenced by immunoSEQ multiplex PCR, and TCRdb holds only the in-frame ones, with some missing. The sample yields around 13,000 clones, roughly 29% seen once. This clone has a handful of counts. The chain recombines TRBV28 with TRBJ1-2; D call uncertain. This clonotype was obtained from a human patient who received an intestinal transplant. The sample was alloreactive CD8+ T cells from a mixed lymphocyte reaction culture, taken before intestinal transplant. Subset reported: CFSE-low proliferating T cells sorted from roughly 6-day pre-transplant mixed lymphocyte reaction (GvH or HvG direction). For the CDR3, the DNA is TGTGCCAGCAGTTTACAAGGAAACTATGGCTACACCTTC. Amino acid sequence: CASSLQGNYGYTF.